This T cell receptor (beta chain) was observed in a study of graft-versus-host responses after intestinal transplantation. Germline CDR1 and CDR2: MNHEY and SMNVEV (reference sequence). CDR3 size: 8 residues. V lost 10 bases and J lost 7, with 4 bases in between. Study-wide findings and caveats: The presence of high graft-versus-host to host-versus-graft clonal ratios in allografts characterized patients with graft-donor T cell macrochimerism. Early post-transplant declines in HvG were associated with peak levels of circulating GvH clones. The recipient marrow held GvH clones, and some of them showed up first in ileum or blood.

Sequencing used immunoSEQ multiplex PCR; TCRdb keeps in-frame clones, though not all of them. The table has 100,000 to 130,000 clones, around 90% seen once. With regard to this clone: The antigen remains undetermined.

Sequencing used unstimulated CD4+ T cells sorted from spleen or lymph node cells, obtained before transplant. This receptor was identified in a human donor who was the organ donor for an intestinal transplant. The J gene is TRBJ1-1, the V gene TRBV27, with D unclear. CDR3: CANCEAFF. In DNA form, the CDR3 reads TGTGCCAATTGTGAAGCTTTCTTT.